A single sample is the source of the 30 T cell receptor beta chains below, sequenced in a study of blood T cell repertoires in COVID-19. TCRdb's table, derived via immunoSEQ multiplex PCR, lists solely in-frame clones and lacks some. This table has about 260,000 clones, over 70% appearing once. Sequencing was carried out using peripheral blood. Every receptor here comes from a human donor in a cohort sampled during active COVID-19.

The CDR3 spells CASSRTGGINQPQHF. For the CDR3, the DNA is TGTGCCAGTAGTAGGACAGGGGGCATTAATCAGCCCCAGCATTTT. V usage is TRBV19 and J usage is TRBJ1-5; 11 bases line up with TRBD1. In germline, CDR1 is LNHDA, CDR2 SQIVND (reference sequence). The CDR3 runs to 15 residues. Trimming at V came to 4 bases and at J to 4 bases, leaving 3 bases not matched to a gene.

V and J are TRBV19 and TRBJ2-2, with 13 nucleotides matching TRBD2. CDR3 length equals 16 residues. The J segment lost 4 bases and the V segment lost 5 bases, leaving 4 bases of the junction unmatched. Germline V gene lookup returns CDR1 LNHDA and CDR2 SQIVND (reference sequence). CDR3 region: CASSGTSGMSTGELFF. Written as DNA, the CDR3 is TGTGCCAGTAGTGGGACTAGCGGGATGAGCACCGGGGAGCTGTTTTTT.

The chain links TRBV5-1 to TRBJ2-2; D is unresolved. The V gene's germline CDR1 is SGHRS and CDR2 YFSETQ. V was clipped by 4 bases and J by 0 bases, with 10 bases between them. The CDR3 sequence is 15 residues long. CDR3 DNA: TGCGCCAGCAGCAGTGTCACTGCGAACACCGGGGAGCTGTTTTTT. Translating it yields CASSSVTANTGELFF.

The chain recombines TRBV5-8 with TRBJ1-4; TRBD1 matches at 9 bases. CDR3 length: 15 residues. From germline, CDR1 is SGHTS and CDR2 YDEGEE. Trimming took 4 bases from V and 4 from J; bases not matched to a gene: 5. This chain's CDR3 is CASSKGTGNNEKLFF. CDR3 in DNA: TGTGCCAGCAGCAAAGGGACAGGGAATAATGAAAAACTGTTTTTT. The full variable domain, with the rest looked up from reference TRBV5-8 and TRBJ1-4, is EAGVTQSPTHLIKTRGQQATLRCSPISGHTSVYWYQQALGLGLQFLLWYDEGEERNRGNFPPRFSGRQFPNYSSELNVNALELEDSALYLCASSKGTGNNEKLFFGSGTQLSVL.

The genes are TRBV24-1 and TRBJ2-1, with 11 positions matching TRBD2. V was pared by 11 bases and J by 9 bases, with 11 bases of the junction left unmatched. CDR1 is KGHDR, CDR2 SFDVKD, per germline. The CDR3 is 14 residues long. The CDR3 loop reads CASGTSGLRGEQFF. As DNA, the CDR3 is TGTGCCAGTGGGACTAGCGGATTACGGGGTGAGCAGTTCTTC.

The chain joins TRBV21-1 to TRBJ2-7; whether TRBD2, the table's D call, matches the DNA was not checked. TRBV21-1 is labeled a pseudogene. This CDR3 contains 17 residues. The CDR3 bases are TGTGCCAGCAGCAAAGTCATCTTGAGGGAAAATTTCTACGAGCAGTACTTC. Amino acid sequence: CASSKVILRENFYEQYF.

The chain links TRBV28 to TRBJ2-3, with TRBD2 matching over 7 bases. The junction had 11 bases not matched to a gene; V was cut back by 6 bases and J by 5 bases. Germline loops: CDR1 MDHEN, CDR2 SYDVKM. CDR3 length: 15 amino acids. CDR3 amino acids: CASSRAGPLKDTQYF. The CDR3 coding sequence is TGTGCCAGCAGCCGAGCGGGGCCTTTAAAAGATACGCAGTATTTT.

The gene calls are TRBV27 and TRBJ2-3; the match to TRBD2 covers 9 bases. Germline V gene sequence: CDR1 MNHEY, CDR2 SMNVEV (reference sequence). This CDR3 has 17 amino acids. V was clipped by 0 bases and J by 4 bases; unmatched bases: 8. CDR3 residues: CASSLSGAGGASDTQYF. As DNA, the CDR3 is TGTGCCAGCAGTTTATCGGGGGCGGGGGGGGCTTCAGATACGCAGTATTTT.

The chain uses TRBV25-1 and TRBJ1-2; 7 bases agree with TRBD1. The CDR3 spans 13 residues. The J segment lost 6 bases and the V segment lost 4 bases, leaving 5 bases of the junction unmatched. Germline CDR1 and CDR2: MGHDK and SYGVNS. This CDR3 is CASSGPDRDGYTF. In nucleotides, the CDR3 is TGTGCCAGCAGTGGTCCTGACAGGGATGGCTACACCTTC.

The J gene is TRBJ1-2, the V gene TRBV15; D is unclear. The CDR3 sequence is 16 residues long. Germline V gene lookup returns CDR1 LNHNV and CDR2 YYDKDF (reference sequence). V shed 3 bases and J shed 5 bases, with 19 bases lying between them. The CDR3 loop reads CATSRPVRGSYYGYTF. The CDR3 bases are TGTGCCACCAGCAGGCCCGTGCGGGGTAGCTATTATGGCTACACCTTC.

CDR3 amino acids: CASSLHDTNYEQYF. The CDR3 DNA sequence: TGTGCCAGCAGCTTGCATGACACGAATTACGAGCAGTACTTC. V and J are TRBV13 and TRBJ2-7; D remains unclear. Trimming removed 3 bases from V and 4 bases from J, with 13 bases in between. The CDR3 contains 14 residues. The germline CDR1 and CDR2 sequences are PRHDT and FYEKMQ (reference sequence).

The genes are TRBV15 and TRBJ2-3; D is unresolved. The CDR3 is made up of 12 amino acids. Germline lookup yields CDR1 LNHNV and CDR2 YYDKDF (reference sequence). Trimming pared 3 bases from V and 7 bases from J, leaving 8 bases between. The CDR3 coding sequence is TGTGCCACCAGCAGGTCATACTATACGCAGTATTTT. Protein product: CATSRSYYTQYF.

The chain employs TRBV27 and TRBJ1-2, with D unclear. CDR3 length: 14 amino acids. V was trimmed by 6 bases and J by 0 bases, leaving 11 bases between them. The germline CDR1 and CDR2 sequences are MNHEY and SMNVEV (reference sequence). The CDR3 DNA is TGTGCCAGCAGCCGGGGAGGCCCTAACTATGGCTACACCTTC. It encodes CASSRGGPNYGYTF.

The chain uses TRBV7-9 and TRBJ2-2; TRBD2 agrees at 8 bases. Germline loops: CDR1 SEHNR, CDR2 FQNEAQ (reference sequence). The length of the CDR3 is 16 residues. V dropped 1 base and J dropped 1; count of bases not matched to a gene: 2. CDR3 in amino acids: CASSLVRGENTGELFF. DNA of the CDR3: TGTGCCAGCAGCTTAGTGCGGGGGGAGAACACCGGGGAGCTGTTTTTT.

This clone was recorded a few times. The chain uses TRBV11-3 and TRBJ2-7; 7 bases line up with TRBD1. The CDR3 is 13 amino acids. CDR1 and CDR2 (germline): SGHNT, YENEEA. Germline trimming cut 4 bases from V and 2 bases from J; bases unmatched to any gene: 2. The CDR3 DNA sequence: TGTGCCAGCAGCTCCGGGACAGCCTACGAGCAGTACTTC. Encoded protein: CASSSGTAYEQYF.

The V and J genes are TRBV7-2 and TRBJ2-1, with 14 bases fitting TRBD2. Per the germline V gene, CDR1 is SGHTA and CDR2 is FQGNSA. This CDR3 spans 16 amino acids. Germline trimming cut 4 bases from V and 7 bases from J; bases unmatched to any gene: 6. The chain's CDR3 is CASSSGGTSGSNEQFF. The DNA for the CDR3 is TGTGCCAGCAGCTCCGGAGGGACTAGCGGGAGTAATGAGCAGTTCTTC.

This clone was found once. The chain joins TRBV3-1 (or the pseudogene TRBV3-2) to TRBJ1-1, with TRBD1 matching over 9 bases. Germline lookup yields CDR1 LGHDT and CDR2 YNNKEL (reference sequence). The trim removed 6 bases at V and 1 base at J, leaving 6 bases unmatched. This CDR3 has 15 residues. The CDR3 DNA sequence: TGTGCCAGCAGTCGGGGACAGGGCCCGAACACTGAAGCTTTCTTT. Its protein product is CASSRGQGPNTEAFF.

This clone came up once. The chain employs TRBV3-1 (or the pseudogene TRBV3-2) and TRBJ1-2; D might be TRBD1 (5 bases). This CDR3 spans 16 amino acids. Germline CDR1 LGHDT, CDR2 YNNKEL (reference sequence). The V end lost 0 bases, the J end lost 5 bases, and 16 bases lay between the germline ends. The CDR3 DNA reads as TGTGCCAGCAGCCAAGATTTAGGTTGGGGCAGTTATGGCTACACCTTC. It is translated as CASSQDLGWGSYGYTF.

The chain links TRBV27 to TRBJ2-7; 9 bases match TRBD2. The CDR3 spans 15 residues. The V gene's germline CDR1 is MNHEY and CDR2 SMNVEV (reference sequence). Unmatched junction bases numbered 5, after V lost 2 bases and J lost 3 bases. CDR3 DNA sequence: TGTGCCAGCAGTTTAGTTCTTAGCGGGAGCTACGAGCAGTACTTC. Translated: CASSLVLSGSYEQYF.

V usage is TRBV10-1 and J usage is TRBJ2-3; D gene uncertain. V shed 3 bases and J shed 5 bases, with 3 bases lying between them. Germline V gene data show CDR1 as WNHNN and CDR2 as SYGVQD (reference sequence). The CDR3 runs 11 residues. The chain's CDR3 is CASSDRDTQYF. CDR3 sequence (DNA): TGCGCCAGCAGTGACAGAGATACGCAGTATTTT.

This clone was detected a few times. The CDR3 reads CASSYGQENYGYTF. The DNA of the CDR3 is TGTGCCAGCAGTTACGGACAGGAAAACTATGGCTACACCTTC. This chain links TRBV6-5 with TRBJ1-2; 7 nucleotides align to TRBD1. V was clipped by 2 bases and J by 2 bases; unmatched bases: 2. The CDR3 has 14 amino acids. Germline-derived CDR1 and CDR2 are MNHEY and SVGAGI.

The chain combines TRBV5-6 with TRBJ1-3; D is unresolved. CDR1 and CDR2 from the germline V gene are SGHDT and YYEEEE. The CDR3 has 16 amino acids. Trimming shortened V by 0 bases and J by 0 bases, and 10 bases separated the two germline ends. This CDR3 reads CASSLAPTYSGNTIYF. The CDR3 region has the DNA TGTGCCAGCAGCTTGGCCCCGACTTACTCTGGAAACACCATATATTTT.

J is TRBJ1-1 and V is TRBV7-9; D perhaps matches TRBD1 (6 bases). Germline CDR1 is SEHNR and CDR2 is FQNEAQ (reference sequence). This CDR3 has 14 amino acids. V lost 5 bases and J lost 4, with 14 bases in between. DNA for the CDR3: TGTGCCAGCAGCCCCCCCGGCAGGGGCACTGAAGCTTTCTTT. This codes for CASSPPGRGTEAFF.

The chain couples TRBV29-1 to TRBJ1-2, with a weak D call TRBD1 (6 bases). The CDR3 sequence is 14 residues long. Trimming pared 6 bases from V and 1 base from J, leaving 15 bases between. Germline V gene sequence: CDR1 SQVTM, CDR2 ANQGSEA. DNA of the CDR3: TGCAGCGTGCACGGGACACCTTTTAACTATGGCTACACCTTC. It codes for CSVHGTPFNYGYTF.

The chain couples TRBV4-3 to TRBJ1-4; D is uncertain. This CDR3 has 13 amino acids. V was shortened by 2 bases and J by 5 bases, with 6 bases between the two germline ends. The germline CDR1 and CDR2 sequences are LGHNA and YSLEER. The chain's CDR3 is CASSQRFNEKLFF. The CDR3 DNA is TGCGCCAGCAGCCAACGGTTCAATGAAAAACTGTTTTTT.

This sequence joins TRBV10-2 and TRBJ2-1; the match to TRBD1 covers 9 bases. Unmatched junction bases numbered 9, after V lost 5 bases and J lost 4 bases. Germline V gives CDR1 WSHSY, CDR2 SAAADI. The CDR3 is made up of 16 amino acids. This CDR3 reads CASSPSTGGWYNEQFF. Here the CDR3 DNA reads TGCGCCAGCAGTCCCTCGACAGGGGGTTGGTACAATGAGCAGTTCTTC.

The count of this clone is one. The chain employs TRBV4-1 and TRBJ1-2; TRBD1 agrees at 7 bases. Germline CDR1 reads MGHRA; CDR2 reads YSYEKL. Trimming removed 0 bases from V and 3 bases from J; junction bases left unmatched: 4. This CDR3 is built from 15 residues. For the CDR3, the DNA is TGCGCCAGCAGCCAAGAGAGGGGGCTTCACTATGGCTACACCTTC. Translated: CASSQERGLHYGYTF.

The gene calls are TRBV11-2 and TRBJ2-6; 12 nucleotides match TRBD1. Germline CDR1 and CDR2: SGHAT and FQNNGV. This CDR3 is built from 16 residues. V shed 7 bases, J shed 2 bases, and the junction held 3 bases outside the gene matches. The CDR3 sequence: CASKGQGAPGANVLTF. The CDR3 region has the DNA TGTGCCAGCAAGGGACAGGGGGCGCCTGGGGCCAACGTCCTGACTTTC.

The CDR3 reads CASSFDRGVAGYTF. CDR3 nucleotides: TGTGCCAGCAGCTTTGACAGGGGGGTTGCGGGCTACACCTTC. The chain combines TRBV6-1 with TRBJ1-2, with 9 nucleotides matching TRBD1. The CDR3 covers 14 residues. V gave up 6 bases and J gave up 8 bases; unmatched junction bases: 10. Germline CDR1 reads MNHNS; CDR2 reads SASEGT.

V usage is TRBV4-3 and J usage is TRBJ1-4, with D possibly being TRBD1 (5 bases). The CDR3 has 16 residues. Trimming removed 4 bases from V and 7 bases from J, with 19 bases in between. In germline, CDR1 is LGHNA, CDR2 YSLEER. The CDR3 region has the DNA TGCGCCAGCAGCCCCACGAGTGGGGGAGGAGGTGAAAAACTGTTTTTT. Its protein is CASSPTSGGGGEKLFF.